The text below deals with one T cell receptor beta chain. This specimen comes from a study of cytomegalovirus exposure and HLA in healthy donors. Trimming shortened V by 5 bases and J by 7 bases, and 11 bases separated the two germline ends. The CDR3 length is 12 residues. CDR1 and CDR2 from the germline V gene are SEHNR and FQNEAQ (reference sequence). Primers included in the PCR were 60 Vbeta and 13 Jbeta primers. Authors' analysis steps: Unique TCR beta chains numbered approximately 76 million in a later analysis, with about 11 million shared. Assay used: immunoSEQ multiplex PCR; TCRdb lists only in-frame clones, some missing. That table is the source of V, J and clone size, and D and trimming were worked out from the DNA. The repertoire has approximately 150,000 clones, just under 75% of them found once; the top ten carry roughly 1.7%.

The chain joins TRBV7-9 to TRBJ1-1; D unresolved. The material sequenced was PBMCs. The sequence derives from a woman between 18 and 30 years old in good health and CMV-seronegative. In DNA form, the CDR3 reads TGTGCCAGCAGCCCTTCAGGACTTGAAGCTTTCTTT. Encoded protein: CASSPSGLEAFF.